This TCR beta chain derives from a study of T-cell reconstitution after alpha-beta-depleted transplantation in children. Unique molecular identifiers were incorporated during preparation of the TCRbeta library. TCRdb reprocessed the PCR reads via MiXCR and lists one record per CDR3 protein. The sample contains some 500,000 distinct CDR3 sequences, about a sixth of which appear only once. Germline loops: CDR1 KGHDR, CDR2 SFDVKD. The V end lost 10 bases, the J end lost 9 bases, and 15 bases lay between the germline ends. This CDR3 region has 12 residues. The TCR originated in a human donor who donated a stem cell graft to a child with acute lymphoblastic leukemia. Here the sequenced sample was PBMCs from the stem cell graft donor, taken from the stem cell graft. The chain has TRBV24-1 and TRBJ2-1, with unresolved D. CDR3 DNA sequence: TGTGCCACTACCGGTTTAGACTCTGAGCAGTTCTTC. Protein: CATTGLDSEQFF.